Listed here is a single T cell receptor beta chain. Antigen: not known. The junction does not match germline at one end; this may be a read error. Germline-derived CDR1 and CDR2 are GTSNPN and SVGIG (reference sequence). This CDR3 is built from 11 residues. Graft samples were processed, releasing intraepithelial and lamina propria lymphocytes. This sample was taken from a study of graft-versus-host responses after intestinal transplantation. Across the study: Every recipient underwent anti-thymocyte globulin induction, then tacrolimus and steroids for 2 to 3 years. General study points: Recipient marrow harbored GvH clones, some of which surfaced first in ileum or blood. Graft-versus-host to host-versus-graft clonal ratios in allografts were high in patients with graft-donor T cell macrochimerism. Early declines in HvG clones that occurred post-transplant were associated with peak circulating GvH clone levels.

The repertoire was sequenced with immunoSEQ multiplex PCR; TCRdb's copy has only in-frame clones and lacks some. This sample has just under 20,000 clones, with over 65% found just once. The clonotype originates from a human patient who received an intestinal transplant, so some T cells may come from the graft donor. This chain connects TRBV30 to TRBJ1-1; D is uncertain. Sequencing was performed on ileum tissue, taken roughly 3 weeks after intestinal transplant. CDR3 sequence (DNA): TGCTCCAGTTCCATGAACACTGAAGCTTTCTTT. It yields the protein CSSSMNTEAFF.